These T cell receptor beta chains were read from a single sample in a study of regulatory T cells in long-lasting Graves disease. One entry per CDR3 protein, called by TCRdb with MiXCR from the multiplex PCR reads. The sample records roughly 440,000 distinct CDR3 sequences, about a sixth being singletons. These same data were also listed under a study on T cells in Graves' hyperthyroidism and ophthalmopathy.

Sequencing used peripheral blood mononuclear cells (PBMCs), obtained at new diagnosis, from a patient treated with antithyroid drugs. The receptors were sampled from a woman aged 18 to 35 with Graves disease. CDR3s include the opening cysteine and the closing phenylalanine or tryptophan. D genes are given only for firm matches. The listing skips clone size in some rows; elsewhere it reads once, few, many or a size class.

D gene: NA
clone size: many
V gene: TRBV6-1
J gene: TRBJ2-7
CDR3 length: 13
CDR3 protein: CASSPEMGYEQYF
CDR3 DNA: TGTGCCAGCAGTCCTGAGATGGGGTACGAGCAGTACTTC

D gene: NA
clone size: NA
V gene: TRBV5-1
J gene: TRBJ2-2
CDR3 length: 16
CDR3 protein: CASSPPGRANTGELFF
CDR3 DNA: TGCGCCAGCAGCCCACCGGGACGGGCGAACACCGGGGAGCTGTTTTTT

D gene: NA
clone size: many
V gene: TRBV2
J gene: TRBJ2-2
CDR3 length: 13
CDR3 protein: CASSVVGGGELFF
CDR3 DNA: TGTGCCAGCAGTGTAGTAGGGGGCGGGGAGCTGTTTTTT

D gene: TRBD2
clone size: many
V gene: TRBV20-1
J gene: TRBJ2-3
CDR3 length: 16
CDR3 protein: CSGTSGRAGSLDTQYF
CDR3 DNA: TGCAGTGGTACTAGCGGGAGGGCGGGTTCATTGGATACGCAGTATTTT

D gene: TRBD2
clone size: many
V gene: TRBV2
J gene: TRBJ2-1
CDR3 length: 15
CDR3 protein: CASGRLRREGNEQFF
CDR3 DNA: TGTGCCAGCGGGCGACTACGACGGGAGGGGAATGAGCAGTTCTTC

D gene: NA
clone size: few
V gene: TRBV5-1
J gene: TRBJ2-2
CDR3 length: 13
CDR3 protein: CASSYSSIGELFF
CDR3 DNA: TGCGCCAGCAGCTACTCTAGCATCGGGGAGCTGTTTTTT

D gene: TRBD1
clone size: few
V gene: TRBV7-2
J gene: TRBJ1-5
CDR3 length: 15
CDR3 protein: CASSHGTGINQPQHF
CDR3 DNA: TGTGCCAGCAGCCATGGGACAGGGATTAATCAGCCCCAGCATTTT

D gene: TRBD1
clone size: many
V gene: TRBV5-1
J gene: TRBJ1-4
CDR3 length: 16
CDR3 protein: CASSFGTGGGFEKLFF
CDR3 DNA: TGCGCCAGCAGCTTTGGGACAGGCGGGGGTTTCGAAAAACTGTTTTTT

D gene: TRBD2
clone size: many
V gene: TRBV13
J gene: TRBJ2-5
CDR3 length: 14
CDR3 protein: CASSSLRGGKTQYF
CDR3 DNA: TGTGCCAGCAGTTCCCTGCGGGGGGGAAAGACCCAGTACTTC

D gene: TRBD1
clone size: NA
V gene: TRBV11-2
J gene: TRBJ2-1
CDR3 length: 20
CDR3 protein: CASSLGAPGQHHRSYNEQFF
CDR3 DNA: TGTGCCAGCAGCTTAGGGGCCCCGGGACAGCACCATCGCTCCTACAATGAGCAGTTCTTC

D gene: NA
clone size: many
V gene: TRBV6-1
J gene: TRBJ1-1
CDR3 length: 15
CDR3 protein: CASSEPVRAISEAFF
CDR3 DNA: TGTGCCAGCAGTGAACCCGTTAGGGCGATATCTGAAGCTTTCTTT

D gene: NA
clone size: few
V gene: TRBV6-5
J gene: TRBJ1-5
CDR3 length: 13
CDR3 protein: CASSYFKAGAQHF
CDR3 DNA: TGTGCCAGCAGTTACTTCAAGGCGGGGGCCCAGCATTTT

D gene: TRBD2
clone size: many
V gene: TRBV28
J gene: TRBJ2-1
CDR3 length: 16
CDR3 protein: CASRQPSGVPSYEQFF
CDR3 DNA: TGTGCCAGCAGACAACCTAGCGGAGTGCCCAGTTATGAGCAGTTCTTC

D gene: TRBD1
clone size: many
V gene: TRBV7-9
J gene: TRBJ2-3
CDR3 length: 17
CDR3 protein: CASSPGFGLDRGDTQYF
CDR3 DNA: TGTGCCAGCAGCCCCGGGTTCGGCTTAGACAGGGGAGATACGCAGTATTTT